The TCR beta chain described here comes from a study of blood T cell repertoires in COVID-19. Study-level background: The cDNA or gDNA used as material had been derived from T cells, B-cell-depleted T cells, or PBMCs.

This table comes from immunoSEQ multiplex PCR, and its TCRdb copy is limited to in-frame clones, with some not included. The sample holds around 180,000 clones; about 84% are singletons and the top ten take around 8.6%. Trimming cost V 3 bases and J 0 bases, with 12 bases left between them. The CDR3 spans 15 residues. In germline, CDR1 is SEHNR, CDR2 FQNEAQ (reference sequence). The sample comprised PBMCs or T cells enriched from blood (not recorded which). The chain couples TRBV7-9 to TRBJ2-7, with a weak D call TRBD2 (6 bases). This clonotype was sampled from a woman in her 30s who had recovered from COVID-19. The CDR3 sequence: CASSFLSGSSYEQYF. In DNA form, the CDR3 reads TGTGCCAGCAGCTTTCTTAGCGGCAGCTCCTACGAGCAGTACTTC.